This entry lists 2 T cell receptor beta chains sequenced from one sample in a study of regulatory T cells in long-lasting Graves disease. Time point in this sample: persistent/refractory GD, antithyroid drugs over 5 years with positive TRAb. RNA from PBMCs was the source of the TCR library. The authors built TCR beta libraries using iRepertoire HTBI primers and Arm-PCR of CDR3 regions. TCRdb re-called the multiplex PCR reads through MiXCR, storing one row per CDR3 protein. The sample comprises around 400,000 distinct CDR3 sequences, about a quarter of which are singletons, and roughly 26% rests with the top ten. The specimen was peripheral blood mononuclear cells (PBMCs), collected when the disease was refractory, from a patient treated with antithyroid drugs. The receptor set was obtained from a female donor with Graves disease.

The chain carries TRBV6-1 and TRBJ2-1, with unresolved D. CDR1 is MNHNS, CDR2 SASEGT, per germline. V was pared by 8 bases and J by 10 bases, with 6 bases between. This CDR3 contains 9 residues. CDR3 residues: CASGTEQFF. CDR3 in DNA: TGTGCCAGCGGAACCGAGCAGTTCTTC.

The genes are TRBV27 and TRBJ2-7; D might be TRBD2 (7 bases). Trimming removed 3 bases from V and 2 bases from J, with 11 bases in between. In germline, CDR1 is MNHEY, CDR2 SMNVEV (reference sequence). This CDR3 is 14 amino acids long. The DNA for the CDR3 is TGTGCCAGCAGTTTGGAGCGGGACACCTACGAGCAGTACTTC. This codes for CASSLERDTYEQYF.